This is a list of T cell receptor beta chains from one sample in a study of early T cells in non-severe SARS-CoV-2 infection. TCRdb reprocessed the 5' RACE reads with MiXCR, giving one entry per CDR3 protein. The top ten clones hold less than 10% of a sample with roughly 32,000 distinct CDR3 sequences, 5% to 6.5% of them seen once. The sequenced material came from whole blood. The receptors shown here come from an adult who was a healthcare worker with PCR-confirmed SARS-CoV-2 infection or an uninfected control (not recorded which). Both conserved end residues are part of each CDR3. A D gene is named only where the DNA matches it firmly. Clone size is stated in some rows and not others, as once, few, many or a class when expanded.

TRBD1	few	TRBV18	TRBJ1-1	TGTGCCAGCTCACCACAGGGGGCCCTCGGGGTTTTCTTT	CASSPQGALGVFF
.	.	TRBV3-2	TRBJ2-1	TGTGCCAGCAGCCAAGTGATAGCGGGGGCCAATGAGCAGTTCTTC	CASSQVIAGANEQFF
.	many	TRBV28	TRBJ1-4	TGTGCCAGCAGTTTAAGGGCACCCAATGAAAAACTGTTTTTT	CASSLRAPNEKLFF
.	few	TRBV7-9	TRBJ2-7	TGTGCCAGCAGCTCTAATTCCTTATTATCTGCAGGGTACGAGCAGTACTTC	CASSSNSLLSAGYEQYF
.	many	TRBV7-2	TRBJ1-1	TGTGCCAGCAGCCGCGACAGGCCACATGAAGCTTTCTTT	CASSRDRPHEAFF
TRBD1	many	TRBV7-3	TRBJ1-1	TGTGCCAGCAGCGTTCAGGGGGAGAACACTGAAGCTTTCTTT	CASSVQGENTEAFF
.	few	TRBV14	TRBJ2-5	TGTGCCAGCAGCCATACCTCCCAAGAGACCCAGTACTTC	CASSHTSQETQYF
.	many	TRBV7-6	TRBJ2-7	TGTGCCAGCAGCTTAGCAGGAGACGAGCAGTACTTC	CASSLAGDEQYF
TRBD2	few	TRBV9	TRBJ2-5	TGTGCCAGCAGCGAGCTAGCGGGGGGGCTGCAAGAGACCCAGTACTTC	CASSELAGGLQETQYF
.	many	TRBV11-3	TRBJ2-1	TGTGCCAGCAGTTCGGGCGCGGACAATGAGCAGTTCTTC	CASSSGADNEQFF
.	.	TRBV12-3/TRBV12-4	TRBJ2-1	TGTGCCAGCAGCCGCGGAGCCAGAAATGAGCAGTTCTTC	CASSRGARNEQFF